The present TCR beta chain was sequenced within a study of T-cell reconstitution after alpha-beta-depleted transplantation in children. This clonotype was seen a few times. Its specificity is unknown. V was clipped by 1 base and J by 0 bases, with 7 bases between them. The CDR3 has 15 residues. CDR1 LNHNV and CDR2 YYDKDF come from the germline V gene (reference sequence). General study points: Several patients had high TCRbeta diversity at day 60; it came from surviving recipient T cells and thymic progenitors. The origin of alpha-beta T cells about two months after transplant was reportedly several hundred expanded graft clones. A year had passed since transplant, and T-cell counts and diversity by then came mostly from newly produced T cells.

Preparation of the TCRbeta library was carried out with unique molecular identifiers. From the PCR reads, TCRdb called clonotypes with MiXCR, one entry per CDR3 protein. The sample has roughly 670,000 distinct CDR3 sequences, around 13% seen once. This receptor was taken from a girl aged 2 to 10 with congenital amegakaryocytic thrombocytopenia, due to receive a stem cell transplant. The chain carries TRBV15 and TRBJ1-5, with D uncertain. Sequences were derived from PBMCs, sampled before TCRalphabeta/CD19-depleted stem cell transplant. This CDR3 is CATSRVRGSNQPQHF. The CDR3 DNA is TGTGCCACCAGCAGAGTTCGGGGTAGCAATCAGCCCCAGCATTTT.